Following are 17 T cell receptor beta chains from one sample sequenced in a study of PD-L1 blockade in urothelial cancer. Only in-frame clones appear in the TCRdb table, and some are missing; sequencing was by immunoSEQ multiplex PCR. This table has tens of thousands of clones, around four fifths appearing once. Indicated time point: pretreatment peripheral blood. The specimen comprised PBMCs, sampled around atezolizumab (anti-PD-L1) treatment. The origin of the receptors is a man aged 60-69 years with urothelial cancer.

The chain couples TRBV2 to TRBJ2-1; 9 nucleotides match TRBD2. V shed 3 bases and J 4 bases; nucleotides not matched to a gene: 4. The germline gives CDR1 SNHLY, CDR2 FYNNEI. This CDR3 spans 15 amino acids. The CDR3 spells CASSEQAGGYNEQFF. The CDR3, as DNA: TGTGCCAGCAGTGAGCAGGCGGGGGGGTACAATGAGCAGTTCTTC. Full variable domain (remainder filled in from reference TRBV2 and TRBJ2-1): EPEVTQTPSHQVTQMGQEVILRCVPISNHLYFYWYRQILGQKVEFLVSFYNNEISEKSEIFDDQFSVERPDGSNFTLKIRSTKLEDSAMYFCASSEQAGGYNEQFFGPGTRLTVL.

V usage is TRBV28 and J usage is TRBJ1-6; D is uncertain. This CDR3 is built from 12 residues. Trimming took 6 bases from V and 6 from J, leaving 6 bases between them. Germline V gene sequence: CDR1 MDHEN, CDR2 SYDVKM. DNA for the CDR3: TGTGCCAGCAGGCAGTCTAATTCACCCCTCCACTTT. It yields the protein CASRQSNSPLHF.

The chain recombines TRBV9 with TRBJ1-6, with TRBD1 matching over 8 bases. CDR3 length: 15 residues. Per germline, CDR1 SGDLS and CDR2 YYNGEE. V shed 3 bases and J 9 bases; nucleotides not matched to a gene: 8. The CDR3: CASSDPGQEGSPLHF. As DNA, the CDR3 is TGTGCCAGCAGCGACCCGGGACAGGAGGGTTCACCCCTCCACTTT.

This chain joins TRBV5-8 and TRBJ1-5; 7 bases agree with TRBD1. After removal of 5 bases from V and 3 bases from J, the junction contained 8 bases not matched to a gene. The CDR3 runs to 15 residues. Germline assignment: CDR1 SGHTS and CDR2 YDEGEE. CDR3 in amino acids: CASRRTGGHNQPQHF. The DNA for the CDR3 is TGTGCCAGCAGGAGGACAGGAGGACACAATCAGCCCCAGCATTTT. The variable domain in full, completed from reference TRBV5-8 and TRBJ1-5, reads EAGVTQSPTHLIKTRGQQATLRCSPISGHTSVYWYQQALGLGLQFLLWYDEGEERNRGNFPPRFSGRQFPNYSSELNVNALELEDSALYLCASRRTGGHNQPQHFGDGTRLSIL.

This clone appeared once. The V gene is TRBV29-1, the J gene TRBJ1-4, with D hard to call. The CDR3 runs 14 residues. The V end lost 6 bases, the J end lost 4 bases, and 15 bases lay between the germline ends. Germline V gives CDR1 SQVTM, CDR2 ANQGSEA. The CDR3 reads CSVGEAGGNEKLFF. In DNA form, the CDR3 reads TGCAGCGTCGGGGAGGCCGGAGGTAATGAAAAACTGTTTTTT.

The CDR3 DNA reads as TGTGCCAGCAGTTTCGGACTAGCGGGGGGCCAAGAGACCCAGTACTTC. Translated, it gives CASSFGLAGGQETQYF. The chain uses TRBV7-9 and TRBJ2-5; 14 nucleotides line up with TRBD2. This CDR3 comprises 16 residues. V lost 6 bases and J lost 1; bases outside the gene matches: 4. Per germline, CDR1 SEHNR and CDR2 FQNEAQ (reference sequence).

The chain joins TRBV30 to TRBJ1-2, with D tentatively TRBD1 (5 bases). CDR3 size: 14 residues. V gave up 2 bases and J gave up 8 bases, with 18 bases separating them. Per the germline V gene, CDR1 is GTSNPN and CDR2 is SVGIG (reference sequence). The chain's CDR3 is CAWSTPGGFWGYTF. For the CDR3, the DNA is TGTGCCTGGAGTACCCCGGGGGGGTTTTGGGGCTACACCTTC.

The genes are TRBV5-5 and TRBJ1-1; 8 nucleotides match TRBD1. The CDR3 loop spans 15 amino acids. V shed 3 bases, J shed 5 bases, and the junction held 9 bases outside the gene matches. Per the germline V gene, CDR1 is SGHKS and CDR2 is YYEKEE (reference sequence). Written as DNA, the CDR3 is TGTGCCAGCAGCTCCATCAAACAGGGGGGGACTGAAGCTTTCTTT. Its protein product is CASSSIKQGGTEAFF.

This sequence joins TRBV19 and TRBJ2-1, with 11 bases lining up with TRBD2. Germline CDR1 is LNHDA and CDR2 is SQIVND (reference sequence). The CDR3 has 16 amino acids. After removal of 3 bases from V and 4 bases from J, the junction contained 5 bases not matched to a gene. The CDR3 spells CASSMTTSGVYNEQFF. Written as DNA, the CDR3 is TGTGCCAGTAGTATGACGACTAGCGGGGTTTACAATGAGCAGTTCTTC.

The rearrangement links TRBV2 to TRBJ1-2; 9 nucleotides match TRBD1. J gave up 5 bases and V 6 bases, and 10 bases lay outside the gene matches. Germline lookup yields CDR1 SNHLY and CDR2 FYNNEI. The CDR3 runs to 15 residues. CDR3 loop: CASRQGATFRYGYTF. CDR3 DNA sequence: TGTGCCAGCAGACAGGGGGCGACTTTCCGATATGGCTACACCTTC.

The chain links TRBV19 to TRBJ1-4; 7 bases are a match to TRBD1. The CDR3 contains 16 residues. V was pared by 6 bases and J by 4 bases, with 11 bases of the junction left unmatched. Germline V lookup: CDR1 LNHDA, CDR2 SQIVND (reference sequence). The DNA of the CDR3 is TGTGCCAGTAGCCTACAACTGGGACAGAGTAATGAAAAACTGTTTTTT. It encodes CASSLQLGQSNEKLFF.

The V gene is TRBV2, the J gene TRBJ1-2, with 8 nucleotides matching TRBD1. The trim removed 6 bases at V and 4 bases at J, leaving 7 bases unmatched. The CDR3 spans 14 residues. Germline CDR1 and CDR2: SNHLY and FYNNEI. The CDR3 spells CASRQGGMSYGYTF. Here the CDR3 DNA reads TGTGCCAGCAGACAGGGGGGAATGAGCTATGGCTACACCTTC. Complete variable domain (other parts from reference TRBV2 and TRBJ1-2): EPEVTQTPSHQVTQMGQEVILRCVPISNHLYFYWYRQILGQKVEFLVSFYNNEISEKSEIFDDQFSVERPDGSNFTLKIRSTKLEDSAMYFCASRQGGMSYGYTFGSGTRLTVV.

The chain is built from TRBV7-9 and TRBJ2-7, with TRBD1 matching over 11 bases. The CDR3 contains 17 residues. Germline-derived CDR1 and CDR2 are SEHNR and FQNEAQ (reference sequence). The V segment lost 5 bases and the J segment 0 bases; nucleotides outside the gene matches: 9. The CDR3 region has the DNA TGTGCCAGCAGCGAAGGACAGGGGGCTATTTTCTCCTACGAGCAGTACTTC. It translates to CASSEGQGAIFSYEQYF. The complete variable domain, with remaining parts taken from reference TRBV7-9 and TRBJ2-7, reads DTGVSQNPRHKITKRGQNVTFRCDPISEHNRLYWYRQTLGQGPEFLTYFQNEAQLEKSRLLSDRFSAERPKGSFSTLEIQRTEQGDSAMYLCASSEGQGAIFSYEQYFGPGTRLTVT.

The rearrangement uses TRBV5-1 and TRBJ1-1; maybe TRBD1 (6 bases). V lost 9 bases and J lost 3, with 15 bases in between. This CDR3 spans 13 amino acids. Germline loops: CDR1 SGHRS, CDR2 YFSETQ. CDR3 in DNA: TGCGCCAATACAGGGCCAGGGGACACTGAAGCTTTCTTT. It codes for CANTGPGDTEAFF. Variable domain in full (rest from reference TRBV5-1 and TRBJ1-1): KAGVTQTPRYLIKTRGQQVTLSCSPISGHRSVSWYQQTPGQGLQFLFEYFSETQRNKGNFPGRFSGRQFSNSRSEMNVSTLELGDSALYLCANTGPGDTEAFFGQGTRLTVV.

The chain joins TRBV6-1 to TRBJ2-5; 7 positions agree with TRBD1. The length of the CDR3 is 14 residues. The V segment lost 3 bases and the J segment 5 bases; nucleotides outside the gene matches: 6. Germline CDR1 and CDR2: MNHNS and SASEGT. CDR3 amino acids: CASSDTGDGETQYF. Here the CDR3 DNA reads TGTGCCAGCAGTGATACAGGGGATGGGGAGACCCAGTACTTC.

This sequence joins TRBV29-1 and TRBJ1-2, with TRBD1 identical over 11 bases. After removal of 4 bases from V and 8 bases from J, the junction contained 9 bases not matched to a gene. This CDR3 region has 14 residues. Germline V gene sequence: CDR1 SQVTM, CDR2 ANQGSEA. The CDR3 DNA reads as TGCAGCGTTGTGGACAGGGGGCGAGTGGGAGGCTACACCTTC. It specifies CSVVDRGRVGGYTF.

This chain links TRBV28 with TRBJ1-6, with 7 bases that match TRBD1. The CDR3 loop spans 12 amino acids. The germline V gene encodes CDR1 MDHEN and CDR2 SYDVKM. J lost 7 bases, V lost 10 bases, and 4 bases had no gene match. CDR3 sequence (DNA): TGTGCCACCGCAGGGGGAAATTCACCCCTCCACTTT. It is translated as CATAGGNSPLHF.